These 5 T cell receptor beta chains were sequenced from one sample in a study of blood T cell repertoires in COVID-19. Sequencing was performed with immunoSEQ multiplex PCR; in TCRdb, only in-frame clones are kept and a portion is missing. The sample gives 200,000 to 250,000 clones, nearly 90% of which show up once; 9.5% to 14% is in the top ten. Sequenced material: PBMCs or T cells enriched from blood (not recorded which). The origin of the receptors is a man aged 25-45 years who had recovered from COVID-19.

Of note for this clone: The junction and the germline gene differ at one end; a read error may be behind it. The rearrangement links TRBV18 to TRBJ1-4; 10 positions match TRBD1. This CDR3 has 15 amino acids. CDR1 KGHSH and CDR2 LQKENI come from the germline V gene. The CDR3 is CASSPPGQGNAKLFF. CDR3 bases: TGTGCCAGCTCACCACCGGGACAGGGGAATGCAAAACTGTTTTTT.

This chain links TRBV5-6 with TRBJ1-2; TRBD1 might be the D (6 bases). This CDR3 has 14 amino acids. V was pared by 1 base and J by 3 bases, with 10 bases between. Germline V lookup: CDR1 SGHDT, CDR2 YYEEEE. For the CDR3, the DNA is TGTGCCAGCAGCTTGCCCACAGGGTACTATGGCTACACCTTC. It is translated as CASSLPTGYYGYTF.

This chain uses TRBV19 with TRBJ2-6; 10 nucleotides align to TRBD1. Trimming cost V 6 bases and J 0 bases; bases outside gene matches: 5. Germline V lookup: CDR1 LNHDA, CDR2 SQIVND (reference sequence). The CDR3 consists of 17 residues. In nucleotides, the CDR3 is TGTGCCAGTAGGCGAGGACAGGGGGACTCTGGGGCCAACGTCCTGACTTTC. Protein sequence: CASRRGQGDSGANVLTF.

The chain joins TRBV11-2 to TRBJ2-5; 8 positions agree with TRBD2. Germline V gene lookup returns CDR1 SGHAT and CDR2 FQNNGV. V was pared by 5 bases and J by 5 bases, with 13 bases of the junction left unmatched. There are 16 residues in the CDR3. CDR3 DNA sequence: TGTGCCAGCAGCCAAACGACTAGCGCGATGGAGGAGACCCAGTACTTC. Amino acids: CASSQTTSAMEETQYF.

This CDR3 reads CASRYDRAGGNSPLHF. CDR3 DNA: TGTGCCAGCAGATATGACAGGGCAGGAGGAAATTCACCCCTCCACTTT. V and J are TRBV6-6 and TRBJ1-6, with TRBD1 matching over 7 bases. Trimming cost V 6 bases and J 7 bases; bases outside gene matches: 12. There are 16 residues in the CDR3. Per germline, CDR1 MNHNY and CDR2 SVGAGI (reference sequence).